This is a list of T cell receptor beta chains from one sample in a study of neoadjuvant anti-PD-1 for oral cavity cancer. The repertoire was sequenced with immunoSEQ multiplex PCR; TCRdb's copy has only in-frame clones and lacks some. The sample contains under 15,000 clones, about 60% of which appear only once. Source: PBMCs, taken before nivolumab (anti-PD-1) treatment. The receptors come from a person between 40 and 80 years old with oral cavity squamous cell carcinoma. The CDR3 runs from the conserved cysteine through the conserved F or W. A D gene is named only where the DNA matches it firmly. For some rows the clone size is stated as once, few or many, or as a class when expanded; others skip it.

clone size	V gene	D gene	J gene	CDR3 DNA	CDR3 protein
few	TRBV5-4	TRBD1	TRBJ2-5	TGTGCCAGCAGCCCGGGACAGCAAGAGACCCAGTACTTC	CASSPGQQETQYF
once	TRBV5-1	-	TRBJ1-4	TGCGCCAGCAGCTTTGGAGGTAAACTAAATGAAAAACTGTTTTTT	CASSFGGKLNEKLFF
-	TRBV10-2	-	TRBJ1-3	TGCGCCAGCAGTGAGGGTTACTCTGGAAACACCATATATTTT	CASSEGYSGNTIYF
-	TRBV5-4	TRBD2	TRBJ2-3	TGTGCCAGCAGCTTATTGGACGCGGGAGTGACAGATACGCAGTATTTT	CASSLLDAGVTDTQYF
few	TRBV5-1	TRBD1	TRBJ1-6	TGCGCCAGCAGCCGATGGACAGGGGAATTGTCACCCCTCCACTTT	CASSRWTGELSPLHF
-	TRBV27	-	TRBJ2-1	TGTGCCAGCAGTCCGGGGGGCAGTCTGCGGGGTGAGCAGTTCTTC	CASSPGGSLRGEQFF
-	TRBV30	-	TRBJ1-2	TGTGCCTGGAGTGGGGACACCAAGGGTGGCTACACCTTC	CAWSGDTKGGYTF
-	TRBV5-1	-	TRBJ2-7	TGCGCCAGCAGCTCCGGGTTCCCCTACGAGCAGTACTTC	CASSSGFPYEQYF
-	TRBV7-6	-	TRBJ1-3	TGTGCCAGCAGTTCTGGACAGACGGACTCTGGAAACACCATATATTTT	CASSSGQTDSGNTIYF
few	TRBV15	-	TRBJ1-5	TGTGCCACCAGCAGAGATCGGAATCAGCCCCAGCATTTT	CATSRDRNQPQHF
-	TRBV11-2	TRBD1	TRBJ2-2	TGTGCCAGCAGCTCACGACAGGGAATCGGGGAGCTGTTTTTT	CASSSRQGIGELFF
-	TRBV5-1	TRBD1	TRBJ1-1	TGCGCCAGCAGCTTCAGCGACAGGGGACCTGAAGCTTTCTTT	CASSFSDRGPEAFF
-	TRBV20-1	-	TRBJ1-2	TGCAGTGCTAGGTTAGGGAATGGCTACACCTTC	CSARLGNGYTF
few	TRBV27	TRBD1	TRBJ1-6	TGTGCCAGCAGAGGGACAGGTCATAATTCACCCCTCCACTTT	CASRGTGHNSPLHF
-	TRBV11-3	-	TRBJ2-2	TGTGCCAGCAGCTTAGGCGCGTGGGGGACAACGAACACCGGGGAGCTGTTTTTT	CASSLGAWGTTNTGELFF
-	TRBV5-6	-	TRBJ2-5	TGTGCCAGCAGCCAAGCGGAGACCCAGTACTTC	CASSQAETQYF
few	TRBV6-1	TRBD1	TRBJ1-5	TGTGCCAGCAGTTTGACAGGGGCCGACGGGCGGTCCCAGCATTTT	CASSLTGADGRSQHF
-	TRBV19	TRBD1	TRBJ1-2	TGTGCCAGTAGTTATTACGGGACAGGGGATCGAGGCTACACCTTC	CASSYYGTGDRGYTF
-	TRBV6-1	TRBD1	TRBJ1-5	TGTGCCAGCAGTGATTTCGGACAGGGCTACAATCAGCCCCAGCATTTT	CASSDFGQGYNQPQHF
few	TRBV2	TRBD2	TRBJ2-1	TGTGCCAGCAGTGTGGTGGGAGGGCCGACGAATGAGCAGTTCTTC	CASSVVGGPTNEQFF
-	TRBV28	-	TRBJ1-2	TGTGCCAGCAGTTTATCTAGATTGTATGGCTACACCTTC	CASSLSRLYGYTF
few	TRBV2	-	TRBJ1-6	TGTGCCAGCAATCGTGATGGACGGGAGAATTCACCCCTCCACTTT	CASNRDGRENSPLHF
few	TRBV28	-	TRBJ1-2	TGTGCCAGCAGTTTTAGAGGGGGAGGCTACACCTTC	CASSFRGGGYTF
-	TRBV9	TRBD2	TRBJ2-1	TGTGCCAGCAGCGTTCTAGCGGGGGGGCCTGAGTACAATGAGCAGTTCTTC	CASSVLAGGPEYNEQFF
few	TRBV11-2	-	TRBJ1-3	TGTGCCAGCAGCTTGGTCAGGGAGGACATATATTTT	CASSLVREDIYF
few	TRBV28	-	TRBJ1-1	TGTGCCAGCAGTTTGGGTCCTCGGAGAACTGAAGCTTTCTTT	CASSLGPRRTEAFF
-	TRBV15	-	TRBJ2-6	TGTGCCACCAGCCGCCGACAGCCGAGCTCTGGGGCCAACGTCCTGACTTTC	CATSRRQPSSGANVLTF
-	TRBV7-9	-	TRBJ1-2	TGTGCCAGCAGCTTAGAGCAGGGTCGTTCATATGGCTACACCTTC	CASSLEQGRSYGYTF
-	TRBV6-1	TRBD1	TRBJ1-6	TGTGCCAGCAAAACCGGGACAGGGAGTAATTCACCCCTCCACTTT	CASKTGTGSNSPLHF
few	TRBV5-4	-	TRBJ2-1	TGTGCCAGCTATGGGTGGGGGTACAATGAGCAGTTCTTC	CASYGWGYNEQFF
-	TRBV25-1	TRBD1	TRBJ1-3	TGTGCCACGGCCGGACAGGGGTATAGAAACACCATATATTTT	CATAGQGYRNTIYF
once	TRBV9	-	TRBJ2-5	TGTGCCAGCAGCGTAGCGGGAGAGACCCAGTACTTC	CASSVAGETQYF
-	TRBV27	-	TRBJ2-2	TGTGCCAGCAGTTTCCGCAGGGGGAACACCGGGGAGCTGTTTTTT	CASSFRRGNTGELFF
-	TRBV6-5	-	TRBJ2-3	TGTGCCAGCAGCCTCACAGATACGCAGTATTTT	CASSLTDTQYF
-	TRBV6-1	TRBD1	TRBJ1-2	TGTGCCAGCAGTACCGGGACAGGGACCTATGGCTACACCTTC	CASSTGTGTYGYTF
-	TRBV4-1	TRBD2	TRBJ2-1	TGCGCCAGCAGCCTCCTCCCGGCGACTAGCGGGGGGGCGAGGGGAGGTGAGCAGTTCTTC	CASSLLPATSGGARGGEQFF
few	TRBV6-1	TRBD2	TRBJ2-7	TGTGCCAGCAAAATAGCGGGATTAGCCGGCTACGAGCAGTACTTC	CASKIAGLAGYEQYF
-	TRBV14	-	TRBJ2-3	TGTGCCAGCAGCCAAGACGTTGGGAGGGATACGCAGTATTTT	CASSQDVGRDTQYF
-	TRBV14	-	TRBJ2-1	TGTGCCAGCAGCCAAGATAAGCTAGCAAAGCATGAGCAGTTCTTC	CASSQDKLAKHEQFF
-	TRBV29-1	-	TRBJ2-1	TGCAGCGTTGAGTGGCTCTACAATGAGCAGTTCTTC	CSVEWLYNEQFF